This TCR beta chain was captured by sequencing in a study of OX40 agonist ivuxolimab in advanced cancers. Study summary: It was ivuxolimab, an agonistic anti-OX40 (CD134) antibody, that patients were treated with. About 44% of patients had received prior checkpoint inhibitor therapy. Dosing consisted of intravenous ivuxolimab at 0.01 to 10 mg/kg every 2 weeks. The study, taken as a whole, reports: In a subset of nonresponders, normalized T-cell clonal expansion was also low.

Worth noting for this clone: The antigen is undetermined.

Generated by immunoSEQ multiplex PCR, the TCRdb table keeps only in-frame clones and is missing some. The table has some 75,000 clones, about 85% seen once; the top ten hold roughly 3.1%. The CDR3 is 14 amino acids. Germline V gives CDR1 MRHNA, CDR2 SNTAGT. V lost 6 bases, J lost 0 bases, and 11 bases lay in between. The sample here was CD4+ or CD8+ T cells sorted from blood, taken in a trial of the OX40 agonist ivuxolimab. This TCR came from an adult with an advanced solid tumor such as melanoma, head and neck, liver or kidney cancer. V gene TRBV6-4 combines with J gene TRBJ1-1, with TRBD1 as a possible D gene (5 bases). The chain's CDR3 is CASRQGTMNTEAFF. The CDR3 region has the DNA TGTGCCAGCAGGCAGGGTACTATGAACACTGAAGCTTTCTTT.